The clone carrying this TCR beta chain was counted a few times. No antigen is known for it. This sample is drawn from a study of early T cells in non-severe SARS-CoV-2 infection. Individual cDNA molecules received unique molecular identifiers during library preparation. From the 5' RACE reads, TCRdb called clonotypes with MiXCR, one entry per CDR3 protein. The repertoire consists of approximately 76,000 distinct CDR3 sequences, with about 12% occurring once and the leading ten covering about 2.6%. Findings of the study overall: Using VDJdb, the matching emphasized anti-spike CD8 responses while missing private and CD4 specificities.

The CDR3 has 17 amino acids. The V gene end was trimmed by 6 bases and the J gene end by 4 bases; junction bases not matched to a gene: 10. Germline lookup yields CDR1 LGHDT and CDR2 YNNKEL (reference sequence). The sample was whole blood. This receptor was identified in an adult who was a healthcare worker with PCR-confirmed SARS-CoV-2 infection or an uninfected control (not recorded which). V is TRBV3-1 and J is TRBJ2-7; TRBD2 matches 15 bases. In nucleotides, the CDR3 is TGTGCCAGCAGACCGAGCGGACTAGCGGGAGGGACGTACGAGCAGTACTTC. Amino acid sequence: CASRPSGLAGGTYEQYF.